This TCR beta chain was identified in a study of blood T cell repertoires in COVID-19. About the research overall: Researchers got acute and convalescent COVID-19 samples from the United States, Italy and Spain. T cells, B-cell-depleted T cells, or PBMCs supplied cDNA or gDNA.

In the source study's methods: Using reference gene primer amplification, nucleated cell counts were estimated. Here immunoSEQ multiplex PCR was the method, and the copy in TCRdb shows in-frame clones only, minus some. V and J calls and clone size come straight from that table; D and trimming were deduced from the DNA. The top ten hold roughly 6.8% of the sample, which has about 180,000 clones, over 75% seen once. This CDR3 contains 15 residues. Per germline, CDR1 SGHKS and CDR2 YYEKEE (reference sequence). V lost 0 bases and J 3 bases, leaving 10 bases between the germline ends. The clonotype comes from a man aged 65 to 79 with active or convalescent COVID-19. V gene TRBV5-5 combines with J gene TRBJ1-5; no reliable D call. The sequencing input was peripheral blood. The CDR3 bases are TGTGCCAGCAGCTTGGAGGCCGGGGTCAATCAGCCCCAGCATTTT. Translated, it gives CASSLEAGVNQPQHF.